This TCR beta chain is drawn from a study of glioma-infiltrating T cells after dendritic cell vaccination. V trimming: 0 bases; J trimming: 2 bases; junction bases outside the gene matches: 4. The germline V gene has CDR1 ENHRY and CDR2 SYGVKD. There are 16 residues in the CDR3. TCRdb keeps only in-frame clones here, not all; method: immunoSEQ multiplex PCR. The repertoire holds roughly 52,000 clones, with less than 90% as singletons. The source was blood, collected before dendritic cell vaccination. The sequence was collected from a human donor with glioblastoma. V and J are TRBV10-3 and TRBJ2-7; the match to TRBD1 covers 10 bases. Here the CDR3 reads CAISESVGQGPYEQYF. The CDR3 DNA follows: TGTGCCATCAGTGAGTCGGTGGGACAGGGGCCCTACGAGCAGTACTTC.